This entry describes one T cell receptor beta chain. Its antigen is currently unknown. Primers for the PCR totalled 60 Vbeta and 13 Jbeta. Libraries were prepared by immunoSEQ multiplex PCR; TCRdb keeps only in-frame clonotypes and omits some of them. Here the sample spans fewer than 100,000 clones, 60% to 80% being singletons. The data were obtained in a study of cytomegalovirus exposure and HLA in healthy donors. Overall study results and limits: A missense variant in DCLRE1C was later tied to TCR beta V- and J-gene trimming.

Sequencing used PBMCs. The TCR originated in a female donor in good health and CMV-seronegative.

CDR3 loop: CASSPMGLEADTQYF. The CDR3 DNA sequence: TGCGCCAGCAGCCCGATGGGACTAGAAGCAGATACGCAGTATTTT. The rearrangement links TRBV5-1 to TRBJ2-3; 8 bases fit TRBD2. With 4 bases clipped from V and 4 bases from J, the junction kept 8 bases outside the gene matches. Germline V CDR1 and CDR2: SGHRS, YFSETQ. This CDR3 spans 15 amino acids.